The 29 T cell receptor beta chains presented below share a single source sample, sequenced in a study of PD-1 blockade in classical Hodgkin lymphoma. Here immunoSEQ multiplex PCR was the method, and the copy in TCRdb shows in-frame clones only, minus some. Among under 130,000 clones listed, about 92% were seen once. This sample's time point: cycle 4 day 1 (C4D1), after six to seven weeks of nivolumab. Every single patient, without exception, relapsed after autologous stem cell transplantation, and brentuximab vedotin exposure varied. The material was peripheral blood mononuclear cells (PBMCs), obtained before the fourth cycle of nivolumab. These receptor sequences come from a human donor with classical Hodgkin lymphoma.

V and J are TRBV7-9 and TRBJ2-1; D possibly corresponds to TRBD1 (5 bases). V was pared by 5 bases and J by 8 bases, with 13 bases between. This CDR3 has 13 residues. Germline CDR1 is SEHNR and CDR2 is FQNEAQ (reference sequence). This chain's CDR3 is CASSLVTRDEQFF. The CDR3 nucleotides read TGTGCCAGCAGCCTAGTCACCAGGGATGAGCAGTTCTTC.

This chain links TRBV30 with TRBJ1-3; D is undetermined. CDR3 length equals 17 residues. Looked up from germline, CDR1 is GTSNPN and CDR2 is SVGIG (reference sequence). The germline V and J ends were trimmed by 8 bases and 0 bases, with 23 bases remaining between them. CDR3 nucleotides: TGTGCCACCCTTAATAGCGTTGCGGCGGCCTCTGGAAACACCATATATTTT. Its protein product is CATLNSVAAASGNTIYF.

The DNA for the CDR3 is TGCGCCAGCAGCGCCGACCTAGGGGGGGCGTACAATGGCTACACCTTC. This encodes CASSADLGGAYNGYTF. The V and J genes are TRBV5-1 and TRBJ1-2, with D maybe TRBD1 (6 bases). The ends were cut back, 4 bases at V and 6 bases at J, with 22 bases in the middle. Germline loops: CDR1 SGHRS, CDR2 YFSETQ. The CDR3 sequence is 16 residues long.

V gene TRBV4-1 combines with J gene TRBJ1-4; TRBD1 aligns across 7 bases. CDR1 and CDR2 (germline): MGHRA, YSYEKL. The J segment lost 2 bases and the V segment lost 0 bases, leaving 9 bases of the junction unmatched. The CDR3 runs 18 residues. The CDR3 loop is CASSQEAGGRVTNEKLFF. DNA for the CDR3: TGCGCCAGCAGCCAAGAGGCAGGGGGTAGAGTGACTAATGAAAAACTGTTTTTT.

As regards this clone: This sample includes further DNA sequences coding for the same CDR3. CDR3 sequence (DNA): TGCGCCAGCAGCTTGGACAGCAACTATGGCTACACCTTC. As protein: CASSLDSNYGYTF. The chain is built from TRBV5-1 and TRBJ1-2; no firm D call. The CDR3 spans 13 residues. CDR1 SGHRS and CDR2 YFSETQ come from the germline V gene. V was shortened by 0 bases and J by 2 bases, with 5 bases between the two germline ends.

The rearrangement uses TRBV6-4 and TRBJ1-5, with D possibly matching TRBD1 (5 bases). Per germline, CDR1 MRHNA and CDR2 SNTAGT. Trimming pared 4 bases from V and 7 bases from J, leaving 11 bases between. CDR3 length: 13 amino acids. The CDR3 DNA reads TGTGCCAGCAGTGTGCAGGGAAACCAGCCCCAGCATTTT. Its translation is CASSVQGNQPQHF.

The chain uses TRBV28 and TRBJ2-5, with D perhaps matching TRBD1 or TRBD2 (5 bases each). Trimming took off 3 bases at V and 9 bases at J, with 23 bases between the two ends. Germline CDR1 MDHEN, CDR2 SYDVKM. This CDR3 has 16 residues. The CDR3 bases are TGTGCCAGCAGTTTCCGGGGCGAGAAAGTCCGCTGGGCCCAGTACTTC. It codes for CASSFRGEKVRWAQYF.

In DNA, the CDR3 is TGTGCCAGCAGCCCCCAGCTAGGGACAGACACCGGGGAGCTGTTTTTT. Its protein is CASSPQLGTDTGELFF. The chain recombines TRBV7-9 with TRBJ2-2, with 7 bases aligning to TRBD1. Germline values: CDR1 SEHNR, CDR2 FQNEAQ (reference sequence). The CDR3 has 16 residues. Losses at the gene ends were 5 bases for V and 3 bases for J; bases not matched to a gene: 9.

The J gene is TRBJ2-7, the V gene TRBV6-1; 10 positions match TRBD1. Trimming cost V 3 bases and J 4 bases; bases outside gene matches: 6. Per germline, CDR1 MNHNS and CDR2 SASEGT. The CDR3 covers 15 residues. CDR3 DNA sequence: TGTGCCAGCAGTGAGATGACAGGGGGCGGTTACGAGCAGTACTTC. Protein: CASSEMTGGGYEQYF.

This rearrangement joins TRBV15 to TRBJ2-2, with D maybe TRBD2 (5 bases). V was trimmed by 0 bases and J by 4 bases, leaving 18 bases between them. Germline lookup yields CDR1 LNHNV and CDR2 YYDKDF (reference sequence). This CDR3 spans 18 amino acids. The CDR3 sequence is CATSRDFVASPSTGELFF. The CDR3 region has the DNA TGTGCCACCAGCAGAGATTTCGTGGCTAGCCCGAGCACCGGGGAGCTGTTTTTT.

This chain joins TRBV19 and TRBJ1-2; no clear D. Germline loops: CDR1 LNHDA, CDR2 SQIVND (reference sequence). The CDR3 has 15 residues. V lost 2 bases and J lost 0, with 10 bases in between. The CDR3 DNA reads TGTGCCAGTAGTATATCCCGAGAAACTAACTATGGCTACACCTTC. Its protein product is CASSISRETNYGYTF.

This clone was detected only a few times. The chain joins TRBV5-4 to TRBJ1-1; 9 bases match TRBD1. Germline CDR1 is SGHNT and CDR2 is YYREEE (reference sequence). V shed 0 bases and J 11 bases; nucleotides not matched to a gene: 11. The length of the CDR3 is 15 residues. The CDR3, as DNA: TGTGCCAGCAGCTTGGTTAACAGGGGGCGCGTCTCGGCTTTCTTT. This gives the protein CASSLVNRGRVSAFF. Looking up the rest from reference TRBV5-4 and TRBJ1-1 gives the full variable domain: ETGVTQSPTHLIKTRGQQVTLRCSSQSGHNTVSWYQQALGQGPQFIFQYYREEENGRGNFPPRFSGLQFPNYSSELNVNALELDDSALYLCASSLVNRGRVSAFFGQGTRLTVV.

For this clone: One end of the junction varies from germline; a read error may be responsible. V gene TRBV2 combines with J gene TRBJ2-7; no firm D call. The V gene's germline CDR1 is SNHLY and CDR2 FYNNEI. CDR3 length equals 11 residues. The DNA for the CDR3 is TGTGCCAGCAGTTCCTCCCACGAGCAGTACTTC. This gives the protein CASSSSHEQYF.

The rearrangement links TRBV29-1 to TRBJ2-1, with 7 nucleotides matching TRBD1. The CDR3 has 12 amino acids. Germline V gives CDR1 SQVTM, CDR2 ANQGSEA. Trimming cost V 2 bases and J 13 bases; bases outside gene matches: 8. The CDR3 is CSVERTGTAQFF. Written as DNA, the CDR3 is TGCAGCGTTGAACGTACTGGGACAGCTCAGTTCTTC.

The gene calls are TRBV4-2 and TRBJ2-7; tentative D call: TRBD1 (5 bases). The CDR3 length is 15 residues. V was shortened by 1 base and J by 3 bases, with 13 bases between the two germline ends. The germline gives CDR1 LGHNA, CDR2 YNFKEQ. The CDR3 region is CASSQGNRLNYEQYF. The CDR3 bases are TGTGCCAGCAGCCAAGGGAACAGGCTTAACTACGAGCAGTACTTC.

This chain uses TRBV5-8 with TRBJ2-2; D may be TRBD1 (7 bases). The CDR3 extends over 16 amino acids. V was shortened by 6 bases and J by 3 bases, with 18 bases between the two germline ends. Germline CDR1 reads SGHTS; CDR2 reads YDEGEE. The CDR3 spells CASTVEEGAYTGELFF. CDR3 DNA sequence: TGTGCCAGCACCGTTGAGGAGGGGGCGTACACCGGGGAGCTGTTTTTT. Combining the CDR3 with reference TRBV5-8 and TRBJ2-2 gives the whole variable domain EAGVTQSPTHLIKTRGQQATLRCSPISGHTSVYWYQQALGLGLQFLLWYDEGEERNRGNFPPRFSGRQFPNYSSELNVNALELEDSALYLCASTVEEGAYTGELFFGEGSRLTVL.

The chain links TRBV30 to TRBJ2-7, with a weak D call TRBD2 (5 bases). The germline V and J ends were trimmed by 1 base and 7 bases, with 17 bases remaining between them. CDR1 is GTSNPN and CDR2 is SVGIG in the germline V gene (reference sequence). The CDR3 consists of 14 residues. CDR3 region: CAWSALGASGEQYF. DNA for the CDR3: TGTGCCTGGAGTGCCCTCGGAGCGTCGGGGGAGCAGTACTTC.

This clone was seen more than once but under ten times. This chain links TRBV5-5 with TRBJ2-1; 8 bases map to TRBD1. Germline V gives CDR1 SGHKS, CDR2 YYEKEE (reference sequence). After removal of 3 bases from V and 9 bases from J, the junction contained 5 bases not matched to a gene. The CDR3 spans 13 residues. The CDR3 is CASSSLTGVEQFF. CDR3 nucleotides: TGTGCCAGCAGCTCGTTGACAGGGGTTGAGCAGTTCTTC. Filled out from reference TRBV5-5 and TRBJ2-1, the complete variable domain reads DAGVTQSPTHLIKTRGQQVTLRCSPISGHKSVSWYQQVLGQGPQFIFQYYEKEERGRGNFPDRFSARQFPNYSSELNVNALLLGDSALYLCASSSLTGVEQFFGPGTRLTVL.

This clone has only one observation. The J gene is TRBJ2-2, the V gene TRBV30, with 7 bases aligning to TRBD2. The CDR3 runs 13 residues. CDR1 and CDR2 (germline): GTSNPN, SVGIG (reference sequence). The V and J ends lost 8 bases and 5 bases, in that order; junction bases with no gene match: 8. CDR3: CAGGRLRTGELFF. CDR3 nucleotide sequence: TGTGCCGGCGGGAGACTAAGGACCGGGGAGCTGTTTTTT.

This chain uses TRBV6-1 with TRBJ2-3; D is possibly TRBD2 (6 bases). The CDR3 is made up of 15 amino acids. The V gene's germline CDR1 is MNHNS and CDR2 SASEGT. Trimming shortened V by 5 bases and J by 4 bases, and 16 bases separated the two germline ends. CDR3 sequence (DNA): TGTGCCAGCAGTCCCCTTGTCGGGAGCCCAGATACGCAGTATTTT. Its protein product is CASSPLVGSPDTQYF.

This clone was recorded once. The CDR3 sequence: CASSFRRNGELFF. Written as DNA, the CDR3 is TGTGCCAGCAGTTTTCGACGGAACGGGGAGCTGTTTTTT. The chain recombines TRBV6-5 with TRBJ2-2, with D hard to call. Germline values: CDR1 MNHEY, CDR2 SVGAGI. This CDR3 has 13 amino acids. The V end was cut by 4 bases, the J end by 7 bases, with 10 bases between.

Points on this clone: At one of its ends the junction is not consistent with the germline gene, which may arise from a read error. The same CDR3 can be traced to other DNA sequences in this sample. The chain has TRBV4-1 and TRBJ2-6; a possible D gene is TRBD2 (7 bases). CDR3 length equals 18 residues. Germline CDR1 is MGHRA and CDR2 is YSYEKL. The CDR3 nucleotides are TGCGCCAGCAGCCAAGATATGGCGGGGGCCTCTGGAGCCAACGTCCTGACTTTC. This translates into CASSQDMAGASGANVLTF.

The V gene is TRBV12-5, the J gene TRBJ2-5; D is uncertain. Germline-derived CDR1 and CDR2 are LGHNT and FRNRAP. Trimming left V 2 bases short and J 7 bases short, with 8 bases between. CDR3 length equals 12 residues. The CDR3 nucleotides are TGTGCTAGTGGTTTGCCCGGCGGGACCCAGTACTTC. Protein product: CASGLPGGTQYF.

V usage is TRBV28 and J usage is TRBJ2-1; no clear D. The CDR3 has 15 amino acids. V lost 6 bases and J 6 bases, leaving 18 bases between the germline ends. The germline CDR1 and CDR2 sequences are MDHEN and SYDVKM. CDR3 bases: TGTGCCAGCAGCCATTCCCCCCCGAACGGCAATGAGCAGTTCTTC. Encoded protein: CASSHSPPNGNEQFF.

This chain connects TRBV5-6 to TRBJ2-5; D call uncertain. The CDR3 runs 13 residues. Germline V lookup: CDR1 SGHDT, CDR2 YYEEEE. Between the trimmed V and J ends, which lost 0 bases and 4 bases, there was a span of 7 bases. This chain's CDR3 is CASSLDTGETQYF. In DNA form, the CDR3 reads TGTGCCAGCAGCTTGGATACGGGAGAGACCCAGTACTTC.

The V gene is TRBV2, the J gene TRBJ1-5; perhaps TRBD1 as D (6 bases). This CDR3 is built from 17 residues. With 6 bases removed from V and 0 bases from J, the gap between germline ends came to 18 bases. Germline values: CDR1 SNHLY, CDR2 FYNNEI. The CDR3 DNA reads TGTGCCAGCAGGACCGTAGGGGGAGGATATAGCAATCAGCCCCAGCATTTT. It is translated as CASRTVGGGYSNQPQHF.

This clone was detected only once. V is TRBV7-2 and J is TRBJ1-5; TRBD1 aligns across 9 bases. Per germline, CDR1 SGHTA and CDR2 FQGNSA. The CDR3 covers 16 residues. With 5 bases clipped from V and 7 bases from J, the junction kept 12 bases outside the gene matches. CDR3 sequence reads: CASSLLGQGPGQPQHF. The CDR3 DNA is TGTGCCAGCAGCCTCCTTGGACAGGGGCCCGGACAGCCCCAGCATTTT.

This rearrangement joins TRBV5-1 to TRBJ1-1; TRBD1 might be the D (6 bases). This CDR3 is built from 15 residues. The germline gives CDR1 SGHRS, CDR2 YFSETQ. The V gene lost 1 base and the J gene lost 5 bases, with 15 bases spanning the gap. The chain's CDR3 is CASSLTGTRNTEAFF. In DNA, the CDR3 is TGCGCCAGCAGCTTGACAGGGACCCGTAATACTGAAGCTTTCTTT.

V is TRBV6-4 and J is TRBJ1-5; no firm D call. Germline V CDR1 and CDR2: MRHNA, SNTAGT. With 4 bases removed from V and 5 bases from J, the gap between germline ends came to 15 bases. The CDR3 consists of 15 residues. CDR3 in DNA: TGTGCCAGCAGTGTGTCGGCGTTTAATGATCAGCCCCAGCATTTT. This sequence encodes CASSVSAFNDQPQHF.